A selection of T cell receptor beta chains follows, all from one sample in a study of blood T cell repertoires in COVID-19. Only in-frame clones appear in the TCRdb table, and some are missing; sequencing was by immunoSEQ multiplex PCR. The sample carries more than 45,000 clones, about 90% recorded once. The sequencing sample was made of peripheral blood. These receptors came from an older man with active COVID-19. Each CDR3 is given with its conserved first and last residue. A D gene is named only where the DNA matches it firmly. Rows give clone size only sometimes, using once, few, many, or a class for an expanded clone.

>TRBJ1-2|TRBV2|.|.
TGTGCCAGCGAATCCTCGGCAGGGAAAGTTTTAGGCTACACCTTC
CASESSAGKVLGYTF
>TRBJ1-1|TRBV6-5|TRBD1|.
TGTGCCAGCAGGTTAATGGGACAGAATGAAGCTTTCTTT
CASRLMGQNEAFF
>TRBJ2-7|TRBV7-2|TRBD1|.
TGTGCCAGCAGCCCGCAGACAGGGGAACTCAACGAGCAGTACTTC
CASSPQTGELNEQYF
>TRBJ1-2|TRBV6-5|.|once
TGTGCCAGCAGTTACAACCGGGAAGGGTTGGGCTACACCTTC
CASSYNREGLGYTF
>TRBJ2-3|TRBV5-1|.|once
TGCGCCAGCAGCTTGGTAGGGGGAGGCACAGATACGCAGTATTTT
CASSLVGGGTDTQYF
>TRBJ2-2|TRBV5-1|TRBD2|.
TGCGCCAGCAGCTTTGGACTAGCGGGCGTTCTAAACACCGGGGAGCTGTTTTTT
CASSFGLAGVLNTGELFF
>TRBJ2-5|TRBV7-6|TRBD2|.
TGTGCCAGCAGCCCAGTTACTAGTACTAGCGGGGAAGAGGCCCAGTACTTC
CASSPVTSTSGEEAQYF
>TRBJ2-1|TRBV10-3|.|few
TGTGCCATCAGTGAAAAGTCCTTATTCTCGAGGAATGAGCAGTTCTTC
CAISEKSLFSRNEQFF
>TRBJ2-1|TRBV11-3|TRBD2|.
TGTGCCAGCAGTCAGAGCGGGGACTCCTACAATGAGCAGTTCTTC
CASSQSGDSYNEQFF
>TRBJ1-2|TRBV3-1/TRBV3-2|.|once
TGTGCCAGCAGCTCCCGGACGGGGAACTATGGCTACACCTTC
CASSSRTGNYGYTF
>TRBJ1-3|TRBV12-5|TRBD1|.
TGTGCTAGTGGTTTGTTTCAAGGACAGGGATGGGCCTCTGGAAACACCATATATTTT
CASGLFQGQGWASGNTIYF
>TRBJ1-1|TRBV28|.|.
TGTGCCAGCAGTTCCTTTACAGGGCCTTTTAGCACTGAAGCTTTCTTT
CASSSFTGPFSTEAFF
>TRBJ1-1|TRBV11-2|.|.
TGTGCCAGCAGCTTAGATCGGGGGGATACTGAAGCTTTCTTT
CASSLDRGDTEAFF
>TRBJ2-5|TRBV30|TRBD2|.
TGTGCCTTTTCCTTGGCGGGGGGCCCCATAGCATCCCAGTACTTC
CAFSLAGGPIASQYF
>TRBJ1-2|TRBV5-4|.|.
TGTGCCAGCAGCTTGGAATGGGAGGAGGGAGGCTACACCTTC
CASSLEWEEGGYTF
>TRBJ1-2|TRBV6-5|TRBD1|.
TGTGCCAGCAGTTACTCAGGGACAGCGTATCGGGATGGCTACACCTTC
CASSYSGTAYRDGYTF
>TRBJ2-3|TRBV11-2|.|.
TGTGCCAGCAGCTCGAGCACAGATACGCAGTATTTT
CASSSSTDTQYF
>TRBJ2-7|TRBV5-4|TRBD1|.
TGTGCCAGCAGCTCGCCGGGGACAGGGTCCTACGAGCAGTACTTC
CASSSPGTGSYEQYF
>TRBJ2-7|TRBV7-2|TRBD1|.
TGTGCCAGCAGCTTCACAGGGGTTCGTGAGCAGTACTTC
CASSFTGVREQYF
>TRBJ2-2|TRBV4-1|.|.
TGCGCCAGCAGCCAAGAAACAGGGTTTGTACCCGGGGAGCTGTTTTTT
CASSQETGFVPGELFF
>TRBJ1-3|TRBV7-2|.|.
TGTGCCAGCAGCTTTCCAGGCCCCACCTCTGGAAACACCATATATTTT
CASSFPGPTSGNTIYF
>TRBJ2-3|TRBV19|TRBD2|.
TGTGCCAGTAGTAGCGAAGCGGGGGGTACGCAGTATTTT
CASSSEAGGTQYF
>TRBJ2-5|TRBV14|TRBD1|.
TGTGCCAGCAGCCAATCCCCCGGGACAGGGTTAGAGACCCAGTACTTC
CASSQSPGTGLETQYF
>TRBJ1-4|TRBV24-1|.|.
TGTGCCACCAGTGAACCAAGACAGGCCAAAAAACTGTTTTTT
CATSEPRQAKKLFF
>TRBJ1-5|TRBV2|TRBD1|.
TGTGCCAGCAAGACAGGGGCCGCGCCCCAGCATTTT
CASKTGAAPQHF
>TRBJ1-6|TRBV30|.|once
TGTGCCCTAGCCCTCGGGGCCGGGGGTTCACCCCTCCACTTT
CALALGAGGSPLHF
>TRBJ2-5|TRBV4-2|.|.
TGTGCCAGCAGCCAAGTGGCCGGACAACAAGAGACCCAGTACTTC
CASSQVAGQQETQYF
>TRBJ2-7|TRBV20-1|TRBD2|.
TGCAGTGCTAGTACGTCGGGACTAGCGGGGGATTCCTACGAGCAGTACTTC
CSASTSGLAGDSYEQYF
>TRBJ1-1|TRBV27|TRBD1|.
TGTGCCAGCAGTTTATTAGGACAGGGGGGCACTGAAGCTTTCTTT
CASSLLGQGGTEAFF
>TRBJ1-1|TRBV6-1|TRBD1|.
TGTGCCAGCAGTGAACAGGGGGGAGGCACTGAAGCTTTCTTT
CASSEQGGGTEAFF
>TRBJ1-1|TRBV6-2/TRBV6-3|TRBD1|.
TGTGCCAGCAGCCGGACAGGGAACACTGAAGCTTTCTTT
CASSRTGNTEAFF
>TRBJ2-2|TRBV5-4|TRBD2|.
TGTGCCAGCAGGGAGGGGACTAGCATCACCGGGGAGCTGTTTTTT
CASREGTSITGELFF
>TRBJ2-1|TRBV5-1|.|.
TGCGCCAGCAGCTTGATTTGGCAGGGCACCAATGAGCAGTTCTTC
CASSLIWQGTNEQFF
>TRBJ2-7|TRBV2|TRBD1|.
TGTGCCATCATAATGGGGACAGAAAACTCCTACGAGCAGTACTTC
CAIIMGTENSYEQYF
>TRBJ2-7|TRBV5-1|.|few
TGCGCCAGCAGCGAACAGGGTACCGAGCAGTACTTC
CASSEQGTEQYF
>TRBJ1-2|TRBV6-5|.|.
TGTGCCAGCAGTTACTCCCCGGGACAAGGTGGCTACACCTTC
CASSYSPGQGGYTF
>TRBJ2-5|TRBV19|.|.
TGTGCCAGTAGGGGGGGTCAAGAGACCCAGTACTTC
CASRGGQETQYF
>TRBJ2-7|TRBV29-1|TRBD1|.
TGCAGCGCAGGGCGCACAGGGGTCAGAACGAGCTCCTACGAGCAGTACTTC
CSAGRTGVRTSSYEQYF
>TRBJ2-3|TRBV5-1|TRBD2|.
TGCGCCAGCAGCTTGGTGTCAGCTAGCGGGGGTGATACGCAGTATTTT
CASSLVSASGGDTQYF
>TRBJ2-5|TRBV5-4|TRBD2|.
TGTGCCAGCAGCCCGATGCTTAGCGGGGGGCCTGGGGAGACCCAGTACTTC
CASSPMLSGGPGETQYF
>TRBJ2-2|TRBV7-8|.|.
TGTGCCAGCAGCTTTAGCGGGAACACCGGGGAGCTGTTTTTT
CASSFSGNTGELFF
>TRBJ1-6|TRBV3-1/TRBV3-2|.|.
TGTGCCAGCAGCCAAGATCGGGGGGTAATGGGTTCACCCCTCCACTTT
CASSQDRGVMGSPLHF
>TRBJ2-7|TRBV19|TRBD2|.
TGTGCCAGCAAACCGCGGGGGGGCTCCTACGAGCAGTACTTC
CASKPRGGSYEQYF
>TRBJ1-4|TRBV2|.|.
TGTGCCCAAAAGCAACAGCCAACTAATGAAAAACTGTTTTTT
CAQKQQPTNEKLFF
>TRBJ1-1|TRBV5-1|TRBD1|.
TGCGCCAGCAGCGCCGGACAGGGGAAGAACACTGAAGCTTTCTTT
CASSAGQGKNTEAFF
>TRBJ2-7|TRBV19|TRBD1|.
TGTGCCAGTACCCGGGACAGTAAGACCTACGAGCAGTACTTC
CASTRDSKTYEQYF
>TRBJ1-3|TRBV2|.|.
TGTGCCAGCGGTAAGGGGTATGGAAACACCATATATTTT
CASGKGYGNTIYF
>TRBJ2-5|TRBV6-1|TRBD1|.
TGTGCCAGCAGTGAAGTCGACAGGGGGCGATCTGAGACCCAGTACTTC
CASSEVDRGRSETQYF
>TRBJ2-3|TRBV5-1|TRBD2|.
TGCGCCAGCAGCTTGGCACTAGCGGGGGGTACTTCCTACACAGATACGCAGTATTTT
CASSLALAGGTSYTDTQYF
>TRBJ2-5|TRBV5-1|TRBD2|.
TGCGCCAGCAGCTTGGCGGCGGGGGGCCAAGAGACCCAGTACTTC
CASSLAAGGQETQYF
>TRBJ1-4|TRBV4-1|.|.
TGCGCCAGCAGCTACAAAGGGGCGGTGAACGAAAAACTGTTTTTT
CASSYKGAVNEKLFF
>TRBJ2-7|TRBV2|.|.
TGTGCCAGCCGGATTCACCCGGACCGGGATTACGAGCAGTACTTC
CASRIHPDRDYEQYF
>TRBJ2-3|TRBV7-9|TRBD2|.
TGTGCCAGCAGCCCCGGACTAGCGGGGAGCACAGATACGCAGTATTTT
CASSPGLAGSTDTQYF
>TRBJ1-6|TRBV6-5|.|.
TGTGCCAGCAGTTATAGGACAGATAATTCACCCCTCCACTTT
CASSYRTDNSPLHF